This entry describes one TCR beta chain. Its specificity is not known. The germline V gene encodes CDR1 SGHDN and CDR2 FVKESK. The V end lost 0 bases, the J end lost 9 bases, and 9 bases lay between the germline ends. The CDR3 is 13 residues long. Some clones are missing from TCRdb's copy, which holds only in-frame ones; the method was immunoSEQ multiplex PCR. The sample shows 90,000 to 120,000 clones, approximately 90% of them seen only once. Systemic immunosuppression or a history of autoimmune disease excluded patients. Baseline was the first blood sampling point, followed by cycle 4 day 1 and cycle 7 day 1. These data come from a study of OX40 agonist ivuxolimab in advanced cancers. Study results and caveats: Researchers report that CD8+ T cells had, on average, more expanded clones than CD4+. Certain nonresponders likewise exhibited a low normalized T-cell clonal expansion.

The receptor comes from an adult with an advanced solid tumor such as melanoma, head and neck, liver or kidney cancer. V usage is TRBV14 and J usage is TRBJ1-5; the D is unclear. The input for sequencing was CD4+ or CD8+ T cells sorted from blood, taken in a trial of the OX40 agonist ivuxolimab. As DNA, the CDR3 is TGTGCCAGCAGCCAAGAACGAAACTCGCCCCAGCATTTT. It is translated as CASSQERNSPQHF.